This T cell receptor (beta chain) was obtained from a study of identical twins. V lost 6 bases and J lost 5, with 13 bases in between. This CDR3 has 13 amino acids. This clonotype has at least ten counts. A universal primer site was added by template switching, and unique molecular identifiers were carried by the cDNA. TCRdb passed the 5' RACE reads through MiXCR, listing each CDR3 protein once. In the table there are around 550,000 distinct CDR3 sequences, approximately 16% of which are singletons. The same data also went into a second study, on yellow fever vaccine responses in identical twins.

This TCR was sampled from a woman aged 18-29 years in good health. V is TRBV12-3 or TRBV12-4 and J is TRBJ1-1; a possible D gene is TRBD1 (5 bases). What was sequenced was CD4+ T cells sorted from blood. The CDR3 protein is CASRPVRGTEAFF. The CDR3, as DNA: TGTGCCAGCAGGCCCGTCCGGGGGACTGAAGCTTTCTTT.